These 8 T cell receptor beta chains originate from one sample sequenced in a study of blood T cell repertoires in COVID-19. The table came from immunoSEQ multiplex PCR; TCRdb's copy has only in-frame clones and leaves some out. The sample yields under 250,000 clones, 70% to 85% seen once. Specimen: PBMCs or T cells enriched from blood (not recorded which). The receptors were sampled from a woman aged 60-75 years who had recovered from COVID-19.

This rearrangement joins TRBV7-2 to TRBJ2-7; perhaps TRBD2 as D (5 bases). Germline V gene lookup returns CDR1 SGHTA and CDR2 FQGNSA. The CDR3 is 14 amino acids. V was trimmed by 5 bases and J by 4 bases, leaving 15 bases between them. CDR3 nucleotide sequence: TGTGCCAGCAGCCCCTCATACCGGGGTTACGAGCAGTACTTC. This translates into CASSPSYRGYEQYF.

The chain joins TRBV19 to TRBJ1-1; 7 nucleotides line up with TRBD1. Germline CDR1 reads LNHDA; CDR2 reads SQIVND (reference sequence). This CDR3 spans 15 amino acids. The J segment lost 2 bases and the V segment lost 4 bases, leaving 7 bases of the junction unmatched. CDR3 in DNA: TGTGCCAGTAGTACAAGCCGGGACAGCAACACTGAAGCTTTCTTT. Its translation is CASSTSRDSNTEAFF.

The CDR3 loop reads CASSLDRDTTNTGELFF. As DNA, the CDR3 is TGTGCCAGCAGCCTCGACAGGGATACTACTAACACCGGGGAGCTGTTTTTT. This chain joins TRBV11-3 and TRBJ2-2; 7 nucleotides line up with TRBD1. Germline trimming cut 5 bases from V and 2 bases from J; bases unmatched to any gene: 11. This CDR3 is 17 amino acids long. The germline CDR1 and CDR2 sequences are SGHNT and YENEEA.

This clone occurred a few times. This chain links TRBV19 with TRBJ2-3, with 10 nucleotides matching TRBD1. CDR3 size: 16 residues. The germline V gene has CDR1 LNHDA and CDR2 SQIVND (reference sequence). With 1 base clipped from V and 6 bases from J, the junction kept 7 bases outside the gene matches. CDR3 nucleotides: TGTGCCAGTAGTATAGTTACGACAGGGGGCTTGGATACGCAGTATTTT. It translates to CASSIVTTGGLDTQYF.

The rearrangement joins TRBV6-2 or TRBV6-3 to TRBJ2-1, with 8 nucleotides matching TRBD1. The CDR3 is made up of 16 amino acids. The V and J ends lost 5 bases and 8 bases, in that order; junction bases with no gene match: 14. Germline CDR1 MNHEY, CDR2 SVGEGT. The CDR3 DNA sequence: TGTGCCAGCAGTACGACCGGGACAGGACTACAGGATGAGCAGTTCTTC. Encoded protein: CASSTTGTGLQDEQFF.

The chain recombines TRBV19 with TRBJ1-2; D call uncertain. The CDR3 is made up of 13 amino acids. The V end lost 5 bases, the J end lost 4 bases, and 11 bases lay between the germline ends. Germline assignment: CDR1 LNHDA and CDR2 SQIVND (reference sequence). CDR3: CASSLGQSYGYTF. The CDR3 DNA sequence: TGTGCCAGTAGTTTAGGGCAGTCCTATGGCTACACCTTC. Full variable domain (remainder filled in from reference TRBV19 and TRBJ1-2): DGGITQSPKYLFRKEGQNVTLSCEQNLNHDAMYWYRQDPGQGLRLIYYSQIVNDFQKGDIAEGYSVSREKKESFPLTVTSAQKNPTAFYLCASSLGQSYGYTFGSGTRLTVV.

In its sample, this clone was seen a few times. The chain recombines TRBV25-1 with TRBJ1-1, with 10 nucleotides matching TRBD1. Trimming removed 9 bases from V and 1 base from J; junction bases left unmatched: 17. The CDR3 length is 18 residues. Germline-derived CDR1 and CDR2 are MGHDK and SYGVNS. The CDR3 nucleotides are TGTGCCAGGAAAGCCGATCTGGACAGGGGGGGATCGAACACTGAAGCTTTCTTT. As protein: CARKADLDRGGSNTEAFF.

This rearrangement joins TRBV7-2 to TRBJ2-5; perhaps TRBD1 as D (7 bases). Looked up from germline, CDR1 is SGHTA and CDR2 is FQGNSA. Trimming removed 5 bases at V and 3 bases at J, with 13 bases between. This CDR3 has 14 amino acids. The CDR3 nucleotides read TGTGCCAGCAGCGGGGGGCAGGGGGAAGAGACCCAGTACTTC. Translation gives CASSGGQGEETQYF. Full variable domain (missing parts from reference TRBV7-2 and TRBJ2-5): GAGVSQSPSNKVTEKGKDVELRCDPISGHTALYWYRQSLGQGLEFLIYFQGNSAPDKSGLPSDRFSAERTGGSVSTLTIQRTQQEDSAVYLCASSGGQGEETQYFGPGTRLLVL.